Below, 26 T cell receptor beta chains from the same sample are listed, as sequenced in a study of CD8+CD57+ T cells in acquired aplastic anemia. It was genomic DNA that served as the template for profiling TCR beta VDJ and CDR3. Via MiXCR, TCRdb re-called the reads, giving one row per CDR3 protein. The data contain roughly 190,000 distinct CDR3 sequences, roughly 56% of them singletons. Sequenced: sorted CD4+, CD8+, or CD8+CD57+ T cells (not recorded which) from PBMCs. Receptor source: a human donor in good health, serving as a control.

The rearrangement links TRBV7-2 to TRBJ1-6; 10 nucleotides agree with TRBD1. This CDR3 contains 16 residues. With 5 bases clipped from V and 9 bases from J, the junction kept 10 bases outside the gene matches. CDR1 and CDR2 (germline): SGHTA, FQGNSA. This CDR3 is CASSHRDRGLGSPLHF. For the CDR3, the DNA is TGTGCCAGCAGCCACCGGGACAGGGGTTTGGGTTCACCCCTCCACTTT.

CDR3: CSANGIGDNEQYF. CDR3 DNA sequence: TGCAGTGCAAACGGAATTGGGGACAACGAGCAGTACTTC. The V call is TRBV20-1, the J call TRBJ2-7; tentative D call: TRBD1 (6 bases). Trimming removed 6 bases from V and 5 bases from J, with 17 bases in between. There are 13 residues in the CDR3. Germline CDR1 is DFQATT and CDR2 is SNEGSKA (reference sequence).

The rearrangement joins TRBV20-1 to TRBJ1-5; D unclear. The V end lost 5 bases, the J end lost 0 bases, and 11 bases lay between the germline ends. This CDR3 has 14 residues. Looked up from germline, CDR1 is DFQATT and CDR2 is SNEGSKA (reference sequence). CDR3 protein: CSAGGGDSNQPQHF. CDR3 sequence (DNA): TGCAGTGCTGGAGGAGGCGATAGCAATCAGCCCCAGCATTTT.

A note on this clonotype: A read error may account for a junction end that differs from germline. V gene TRBV5-1 combines with J gene TRBJ2-3, with 9 nucleotides matching TRBD2. The germline CDR1 and CDR2 sequences are SGHRS and YFSETQ. CDR3 length: 18 residues. CDR3 bases: TGCGCCAGCAGCTTGGGACGGACTAGCGAGGGGAACACAGATATGCAGTATTTT. Translation gives CASSLGRTSEGNTDMQYF.

The chain uses TRBV20-1 and TRBJ2-5; D might be TRBD1 or TRBD2, each matching 5 bases. Trimming left V 5 bases short and J 3 bases short, with 7 bases between. The V gene's germline CDR1 is DFQATT and CDR2 SNEGSKA (reference sequence). This CDR3 has 11 amino acids. Here the CDR3 DNA reads TGCAGTGCTTGGGACGAAGAGACCCAGTACTTC. It specifies CSAWDEETQYF.

This clonotype was detected once. The chain is built from TRBV12-3 or TRBV12-4 and TRBJ2-6, with a possible D match to TRBD1 (6 bases). The V gene lost 5 bases and the J gene lost 12 bases, with 11 bases spanning the gap. This CDR3 comprises 12 residues. CDR3 DNA sequence: TGTGCCAGCAGTCTTAGACAGGCCGTCCTGACTTTC. Protein: CASSLRQAVLTF.

This clonotype was seen many times. The rearrangement uses TRBV9 and TRBJ1-1, with a tentative D call TRBD1 (6 bases). CDR3 size: 15 residues. Germline lookup yields CDR1 SGDLS and CDR2 YYNGEE. The V end was cut by 0 bases, the J end by 6 bases, with 15 bases between. This CDR3 reads CASSVDGRGSAEAFF. In nucleotides, the CDR3 is TGTGCCAGCAGCGTAGATGGAAGGGGGAGCGCTGAAGCTTTCTTT. The entire variable domain, with the rest obtained from reference TRBV9 and TRBJ1-1, is as follows: DSGVTQTPKHLITATGQRVTLRCSPRSGDLSVYWYQQSLDQGLQFLIQYYNGEERAKGNILERFSAQQFPDLHSELNLSSLELGDSALYFCASSVDGRGSAEAFFGQGTRLTVV.

This clonotype was seen many times. This rearrangement joins TRBV28 to TRBJ1-5; the D is unclear. Looked up from germline, CDR1 is MDHEN and CDR2 is SYDVKM. This CDR3 has 12 amino acids. V was pared by 3 bases and J by 7 bases, with 7 bases between. CDR3 protein: CASSLGAQPQHF. In DNA form, the CDR3 reads TGTGCCAGCAGTTTGGGAGCCCAGCCCCAGCATTTT.

About this clonotype itself: This likely comes from a read error, as the CDR3 has no conserved phenylalanine or tryptophan at its end. It is unclear where the CDR3 begins or ends on the DNA, so no DNA is shown, and the CDR3 is as TCRdb lists it. The rearrangement uses TRBV7-2 and TRBJ2-6; the D call TRBD2 from the table was never checked on the DNA. The CDR3 is made up of 8 amino acids, end residues included. Germline CDR1 and CDR2: SGHTA and FQGNSA. The CDR3 sequence is CASSLTSG.

This rearrangement joins TRBV29-1 to TRBJ2-7; D gene ambiguous. The germline gives CDR1 SQVTM, CDR2 ANQGSEA. Trimming left V 4 bases short and J 2 bases short, with 9 bases between. CDR3 length: 12 amino acids. The CDR3 sequence is CSVGDGTYEQYF. CDR3 sequence (DNA): TGCAGCGTTGGCGACGGAACCTACGAGCAGTACTTC.

This clonotype was counted at least ten times. The chain joins TRBV3-1 to TRBJ1-2, with D perhaps TRBD1 (5 bases). Germline CDR1 is LGHDT and CDR2 is YNNKEL (reference sequence). This CDR3 spans 14 amino acids. V dropped 0 bases and J dropped 8 bases, with 13 bases sitting between them. CDR3 DNA: TGTGCCAGCAGCCAAGATCTGAGGGGCTGGGGCTACACCTTC. Translating it yields CASSQDLRGWGYTF.

V gene TRBV12-3 or TRBV12-4 combines with J gene TRBJ1-4, with 7 bases aligning to TRBD1. The V gene end was trimmed by 6 bases and the J gene end by 7 bases; junction bases not matched to a gene: 8. The CDR3 spans 14 residues. CDR3 nucleotide sequence: TGTGCCAGCAGGCGAGGGGGCGGGAGTGAAAAACTGTTTTTT. This encodes CASRRGGGSEKLFF.

V gene TRBV2 combines with J gene TRBJ2-7; 7 positions match TRBD2. With 2 bases clipped from V and 3 bases from J, the junction kept 7 bases outside the gene matches. Germline values: CDR1 SNHLY, CDR2 FYNNEI. The CDR3 is made up of 15 amino acids. This CDR3 is CASSETSVGFYEQYF. The DNA of the CDR3 is TGTGCCAGCAGTGAAACTAGCGTAGGGTTCTACGAGCAGTACTTC. Using reference TRBV2 and TRBJ2-7 for the parts outside the CDR3, the full variable domain is EPEVTQTPSHQVTQMGQEVILRCVPISNHLYFYWYRQILGQKVEFLVSFYNNEISEKSEIFDDQFSVERPDGSNFTLKIRSTKLEDSAMYFCASSETSVGFYEQYFGPGTRLTVT.

As concerns this clonotype: This may be a read error, as it is one base from a much larger clone. The chain joins TRBV6-1 to TRBJ1-2; 7 nucleotides match TRBD1. Germline V CDR1 and CDR2: MNHNS, SASEGT. V trimming: 8 bases; J trimming: 10 bases; junction bases outside the gene matches: 16. The CDR3 has 14 residues. For the CDR3, the DNA is TGTGCCAGCGCCGAAGTAACAGGGGAGGCTTACTACACCTTC. It codes for CASAEVTGEAYYTF.

This clonotype showed up many times. The V gene is TRBV6-1, the J gene TRBJ2-1; perhaps D is TRBD1 or TRBD2 (5 bases each). The CDR3 runs to 12 residues. V was shortened by 11 bases and J by 5 bases, with 13 bases between the two germline ends. Per germline, CDR1 MNHNS and CDR2 SASEGT. CDR3: CAVRDLHNEQFF. The CDR3 DNA follows: TGTGCCGTTAGGGACCTGCACAATGAGCAGTTCTTC.

This clonotype was seen ten or more times. This chain connects TRBV7-2 to TRBJ1-2, with TRBD1 matching 7 bases. The CDR3 runs 15 residues. The J segment lost 7 bases and the V segment lost 5 bases, leaving 13 bases of the junction unmatched. Germline V CDR1 and CDR2: SGHTA, FQGNSA. The CDR3 nucleotides are TGTGCCAGCAGCGCCGCAGACAGGGCCATCGGTGGCTACACCTTC. As protein: CASSAADRAIGGYTF.

The chain combines TRBV13 with TRBJ2-7; D possibly corresponds to TRBD2 (7 bases). The CDR3 covers 14 residues. Germline V CDR1 and CDR2: PRHDT, FYEKMQ (reference sequence). Trimming removed 0 bases at V and 7 bases at J, with 13 bases between. The CDR3 sequence is CASSLGGGAKEQYV. The CDR3 DNA reads as TGTGCCAGCAGCTTAGGAGGGGGGGCGAAGGAGCAGTACGTC.

V is TRBV9 and J is TRBJ2-2; D call uncertain. V was clipped by 1 base and J by 8 bases, with 6 bases between them. This CDR3 is built from 12 residues. CDR1 and CDR2 (germline): SGDLS, YYNGEE. The CDR3 nucleotides are TGTGCCAGCAGCGTATTGACAGGGGAGCTGTTTTTT. It specifies CASSVLTGELFF.

As concerns this clonotype: A much larger clone lies a single base off, so this may be a read error. The J gene is TRBJ2-3, the V gene TRBV6-1; tentative D call: TRBD2 (6 bases). The CDR3 consists of 17 residues. The V end lost 5 bases, the J end lost 0 bases, and 18 bases lay between the germline ends. CDR1 and CDR2 from the germline V gene are MNHNS and SASEGT. Here the CDR3 DNA reads TGTGCCAGCAGTTACTGGGCGGGGAAGACTAGCACAGATACGCAGTATTTT. Translating gives CASSYWAGKTSTDTQYF.

Remarks on this clonotype: A read error may produce the germline difference seen at one junction end. V and J are TRBV10-3 and TRBJ1-4; 7 positions match TRBD1. The CDR3 length is 16 residues. CDR1 is ENHRY and CDR2 is SYGVKD in the germline V gene. CDR3 sequence reads: CASSEAKGQANEKLFF. For the CDR3, the DNA is TGTGCCAGCAGTGAAGCGAAAGGACAGGCTAATGAAAAACTGTTTTTT.

The rearrangement uses TRBV19 and TRBJ1-2; D not resolved. Trimming pared 3 bases from V and 8 bases from J, leaving 16 bases between. The CDR3 spans 14 residues. The germline gives CDR1 LNHDA, CDR2 SQIVND (reference sequence). CDR3 DNA: TGTGCCAGTAGTATGTTCCAGGATGGCTACGGCTACACCTTC. This translates into CASSMFQDGYGYTF.

This clonotype was detected ten times or more. The V call is TRBV2, the J call TRBJ2-4; 8 nucleotides agree with TRBD1. Looked up from germline, CDR1 is SNHLY and CDR2 is FYNNEI. With V trimmed by 2 bases and J by 8 bases, 5 bases remained unmatched. CDR3 length: 14 amino acids. CDR3 amino acids: CASSEQGAWDIQYF. For the CDR3, the DNA is TGTGCCAGCAGTGAACAGGGGGCTTGGGACATTCAGTACTTC. The full variable domain, with the rest looked up from reference TRBV2 and TRBJ2-4, is EPEVTQTPSHQVTQMGQEVILRCVPISNHLYFYWYRQILGQKVEFLVSFYNNEISEKSEIFDDQFSVERPDGSNFTLKIRSTKLEDSAMYFCASSEQGAWDIQYFGAGTRLSVL.

This clonotype has just a few counts. The chain recombines TRBV2 with TRBJ2-5; TRBD2 aligns across 8 bases. Per germline, CDR1 SNHLY and CDR2 FYNNEI. This CDR3 comprises 16 residues. The trim removed 6 bases at V and 4 bases at J, leaving 13 bases unmatched. This CDR3 reads CASRGGGLAGSETQYF. As DNA, the CDR3 is TGTGCCAGCAGGGGAGGGGGGCTAGCGGGCTCAGAGACCCAGTACTTC.

This clonotype was seen many times. The gene calls are TRBV19 and TRBJ1-5; D is uncertain. CDR1 and CDR2 from the germline V gene are LNHDA and SQIVND (reference sequence). CDR3 length: 14 amino acids. The V end lost 3 bases, the J end lost 4 bases, and 10 bases lay between the germline ends. Here the CDR3 reads CASSMVGGNQPQHF. The CDR3 DNA follows: TGTGCCAGTAGTATGGTTGGCGGTAATCAGCCCCAGCATTTT.

V is TRBV20-1 and J is TRBJ2-7; the match to TRBD2 covers 9 bases. V lost 3 bases and J lost 3; bases outside the gene matches: 6. Germline CDR1 and CDR2: DFQATT and SNEGSKA (reference sequence). The CDR3 spans 14 residues. CDR3 nucleotides: TGCAGTGCTAGCGGTCTAGCGGGACGCTACGAGCAGTACTTC. Protein product: CSASGLAGRYEQYF.

Many counts were recorded for this clonotype. The CDR3 DNA follows: TGTGCCATCAGTGATCGGACTAGTAATGAGCAGTTCTTC. Translated, it gives CAISDRTSNEQFF. The rearrangement links TRBV10-3 to TRBJ2-1, with 7 bases identical to TRBD2. Germline loops: CDR1 ENHRY, CDR2 SYGVKD. V shed 3 bases and J 7 bases; nucleotides not matched to a gene: 3. This CDR3 region has 13 residues.